These 27 T cell receptor beta chains originate from one sample sequenced in a study of blood T cell repertoires in COVID-19. Produced via immunoSEQ multiplex PCR; TCRdb's table is partial and in-frame only. The sample lists fewer than 200,000 clones, 80% seen once, with 6.5% to 7% in the top ten. The sample was peripheral blood. The receptors shown here come from a man in his 70s with active or convalescent COVID-19.

The chain uses TRBV3-1 (or the pseudogene TRBV3-2) and TRBJ2-7; TRBD1 is a possible D gene (5 bases). Per germline, CDR1 LGHDT and CDR2 YNNKEL (reference sequence). Deletions cut 2 bases from V and 4 bases from J, with 12 bases between. This CDR3 is built from 14 residues. This CDR3 reads CASSQRQYNYEQYF. DNA of the CDR3: TGTGCCAGCAGCCAACGACAGTATAATTACGAGCAGTACTTC.

This clone was counted once. This chain links TRBV19 with TRBJ1-1; possibly TRBD1 for D (5 bases). This CDR3 has 15 amino acids. The V end was cut by 3 bases, the J end by 3 bases, with 14 bases between. Germline-derived CDR1 and CDR2 are LNHDA and SQIVND (reference sequence). The CDR3 protein is CASSIRGSKDTEAFF. CDR3 sequence (DNA): TGTGCCAGTAGTATCCGGGGGAGTAAGGACACTGAAGCTTTCTTT.

The chain carries TRBV6-2 or TRBV6-3 and TRBJ1-1, with TRBD1 matching over 8 bases. The CDR3 is made up of 14 amino acids. J lost 1 base, V lost 3 bases, and 1 base had no gene match. Germline-derived CDR1 and CDR2 are MNHEY and SVGEGT. CDR3 bases: TGTGCCAGCAGTTATGGGACAGGGAACACTGAAGCTTTCTTT. Translated: CASSYGTGNTEAFF.

This clone was picked up one time. The V call is TRBV5-5, the J call TRBJ2-5, with 10 bases lining up with TRBD2. Germline lookup yields CDR1 SGHKS and CDR2 YYEKEE (reference sequence). The CDR3 is 15 residues long. Trimming cost V 4 bases and J 6 bases; bases outside gene matches: 9. The CDR3 DNA is TGTGCCAGCAGCGGCGGGTCTAGCGGGGGAAAGACCCAGTACTTC. Protein: CASSGGSSGGKTQYF.

This sequence joins TRBV5-6 and TRBJ2-5; 8 nucleotides match TRBD2. V shed 4 bases, J shed 3 bases, and the junction held 2 bases outside the gene matches. Germline assignment: CDR1 SGHDT and CDR2 YYEEEE. This CDR3 contains 13 residues. The CDR3 protein is CASSQAGEETQYF. CDR3 sequence (DNA): TGTGCCAGCAGCCAAGCGGGGGAAGAGACCCAGTACTTC.

The V gene is TRBV4-2, the J gene TRBJ1-1; TRBD1 might be the D (5 bases). The V end was cut by 0 bases, the J end by 4 bases, with 6 bases between. The CDR3 runs 13 residues. Germline values: CDR1 LGHNA, CDR2 YNFKEQ. In DNA form, the CDR3 reads TGTGCCAGCAGCCAAGAGCAGGGCACTGAAGCTTTCTTT. It is translated as CASSQEQGTEAFF.

The chain combines TRBV5-1 with TRBJ2-3, with 7 bases that match TRBD2. Per the germline V gene, CDR1 is SGHRS and CDR2 is YFSETQ. V shed 1 base, J shed 3 bases, and the junction held 11 bases outside the gene matches. The CDR3 runs to 17 residues. CDR3 loop: CASSLTMGGRRTDTQYF. In DNA form, the CDR3 reads TGCGCCAGCAGCTTGACGATGGGCGGGAGAAGGACAGATACGCAGTATTTT.

The gene calls are TRBV2 and TRBJ2-3, with 12 bases that match TRBD2. This CDR3 contains 14 residues. The germline V gene encodes CDR1 SNHLY and CDR2 FYNNEI. Germline trimming cut 6 bases from V and 4 bases from J; bases unmatched to any gene: 2. CDR3 sequence: CASSRTSGADTQYF. The CDR3 DNA reads as TGTGCCAGCAGCCGGACTAGCGGGGCAGATACGCAGTATTTT.

This clone has only one observation. This chain connects TRBV6-5 to TRBJ2-2; TRBD2 is a possible D gene (6 bases). CDR3 length: 14 amino acids. CDR1 MNHEY and CDR2 SVGAGI come from the germline V gene. Trimming took 5 bases from V and 6 from J, leaving 13 bases between them. The CDR3 DNA reads TGTGCCAGCAGTCACGGCGCGGGGTCCGGGGAGCTGTTTTTT. Translating gives CASSHGAGSGELFF.

This clone was detected once. V is TRBV7-2 and J is TRBJ1-3; 8 nucleotides align to TRBD1. Germline CDR1 and CDR2: SGHTA and FQGNSA. This CDR3 contains 16 residues. The J segment lost 0 bases and the V segment lost 3 bases, leaving 4 bases of the junction unmatched. CDR3 DNA sequence: TGTGCCAGCAGCTTCCGACAGGGGAGCTCTGGAAACACCATATATTTT. Translation gives CASSFRQGSSGNTIYF.

This clone was picked up one time. The gene calls are TRBV2 and TRBJ1-5; D not certain. V lost 8 bases, J lost 0 bases, and 11 bases lay in between. Germline-derived CDR1 and CDR2 are SNHLY and FYNNEI. The CDR3 totals 14 residues. The CDR3 is CASSAEDSNQPQHF. CDR3 nucleotide sequence: TGTGCCAGCTCTGCAGAAGATAGCAATCAGCCCCAGCATTTT.

A single count supports this clone. The V and J genes are TRBV7-2 and TRBJ2-1; perhaps TRBD1 as D (6 bases). V was pared by 5 bases and J by 6 bases, with 20 bases between. The CDR3 totals 16 residues. Per the germline V gene, CDR1 is SGHTA and CDR2 is FQGNSA. CDR3: CASSPSPDRAINEQFF. In nucleotides, the CDR3 is TGTGCCAGCAGCCCTTCCCCGGACAGAGCAATCAATGAGCAGTTCTTC.

This clone was detected many times. CDR3 protein: CASTPGQGVSGANVLTF. For the CDR3, the DNA is TGCGCCAGCACCCCGGGACAGGGAGTCTCTGGGGCCAACGTCCTGACTTTC. The V gene is TRBV10-2, the J gene TRBJ2-6; TRBD1 agrees at 9 bases. Per germline, CDR1 WSHSY and CDR2 SAAADI. The CDR3 totals 17 residues. V lost 7 bases and J lost 0; bases outside the gene matches: 7.

J is TRBJ1-2 and V is TRBV12-3 or TRBV12-4, with D perhaps TRBD1 (6 bases). Trimming pared 6 bases from V and 5 bases from J, leaving 13 bases between. This CDR3 is 13 amino acids long. CDR3 protein: CASSLRTAYGYTF. For the CDR3, the DNA is TGTGCCAGCAGCCTTCGGACAGCTTATGGCTACACCTTC.

The chain links TRBV27 to TRBJ1-5, with D unclear. Trimming left V 0 bases short and J 0 bases short, with 18 bases between. Germline CDR1 is MNHEY and CDR2 is SMNVEV (reference sequence). The CDR3 runs 19 residues. The CDR3 DNA reads as TGTGCCAGCAGTTTATCGAACTTCAGGAGGCGGGGTAGCAATCAGCCCCAGCATTTT. Its translation: CASSLSNFRRRGSNQPQHF.

The chain combines TRBV7-2 with TRBJ2-7, with a weak D call TRBD2 (6 bases). From germline, CDR1 is SGHTA and CDR2 FQGNSA. Trimming removed 5 bases from V and 3 bases from J, with 11 bases in between. The CDR3 has 13 amino acids. The CDR3 region is CASSRDSNYEQYF. The CDR3 nucleotides are TGTGCCAGCAGCAGGGACTCTAACTACGAGCAGTACTTC.

V usage is TRBV5-4 and J usage is TRBJ2-1, with 9 positions matching TRBD1. The germline V gene encodes CDR1 SGHNT and CDR2 YYREEE (reference sequence). Trimming cost V 4 bases and J 7 bases; bases outside gene matches: 6. This CDR3 has 14 amino acids. The CDR3 loop reads CASSHRDRANEQFF. The CDR3 DNA follows: TGTGCCAGCAGCCACCGGGACAGGGCTAATGAGCAGTTCTTC.

The chain employs TRBV6-2 or TRBV6-3 and TRBJ2-1, with TRBD2 identical over 7 bases. V lost 3 bases, J lost 4 bases, and 15 bases stayed unmatched. Germline CDR1 reads MNHEY; CDR2 reads SVGEGT. The CDR3 extends over 18 amino acids. CDR3 protein: CASSYSRRTSERYNEQFF. The CDR3 bases are TGTGCCAGCAGTTATAGCCGAAGAACTAGCGAGAGGTACAATGAGCAGTTCTTC.

This clone was observed at least ten times. J is TRBJ1-2 and V is TRBV6-1; a possible D gene is TRBD1 (6 bases). V lost 6 bases to trimming and J lost 4 bases, with 15 bases between them. CDR3 length: 14 residues. CDR1 and CDR2 from the germline V gene are MNHNS and SASEGT. The CDR3 nucleotides are TGTGCCAGCAGCAACCCCGGACAGAGCTATGGCTACACCTTC. Translating it yields CASSNPGQSYGYTF.

Points on this clone: Within the sample, other DNA sequences also encode this same CDR3. This chain links TRBV6-5 with TRBJ1-5; 7 bases are shared with TRBD1. V shed 9 bases, J shed 1 base, and the junction held 9 bases outside the gene matches. The CDR3 length is 15 residues. Germline V CDR1 and CDR2: MNHEY, SVGAGI. CDR3 loop: CASRRQGGSNQPQHF. DNA of the CDR3: TGTGCCAGTAGAAGACAGGGAGGAAGCAATCAGCCCCAGCATTTT.

V and J are TRBV21-1 and TRBJ2-7; the table's D gene call, TRBD2, was not cross checked with the DNA. TRBV21-1 is a pseudogene. The CDR3 loop spans 17 amino acids. The CDR3, as DNA: TGTGCCAGCAGCATACGTCTAGCGGGTGGATTTTCCTACGAGCAGTACTTC. It yields the protein CASSIRLAGGFSYEQYF.

The gene calls are TRBV21-1 and TRBJ1-4. TRBV21-1 is termed a pseudogene. The CDR3 extends over 13 amino acids. CDR3 in DNA: TGTGCTTCCGGCAGGGAGGATAATGAAAAACTGTTTTTT. It specifies CASGREDNEKLFF.

The V gene is TRBV28, the J gene TRBJ1-5, with a tentative D call TRBD1 (6 bases). The V gene lost 6 bases and the J gene lost 2 bases, with 11 bases spanning the gap. The CDR3 length is 14 residues. Germline CDR1 MDHEN, CDR2 SYDVKM. CDR3: CASRNAGGNQPQHF. CDR3 sequence (DNA): TGTGCCAGCAGGAATGCAGGGGGCAATCAGCCCCAGCATTTT.

V is TRBV21-1 and J is TRBJ2-6; the DNA was not compared with TRBD1, the D call given in the table. TRBV21-1 is reported as a pseudogene. The CDR3 has 16 amino acids. In DNA, the CDR3 is TGTGCCCGTGGGGGGCAGGGGGCGCCGGGGGCCAACGTCCTGACTTTC. It translates to CARGGQGAPGANVLTF.

This clone was seen a handful of times. V is TRBV29-1 and J is TRBJ1-2; D gene unclear. Germline V gene sequence: CDR1 SQVTM, CDR2 ANQGSEA. V gave up 3 bases and J gave up 1 base, with 6 bases separating them. This CDR3 contains 12 residues. The CDR3 sequence: CSVDTYNYGYTF. In nucleotides, the CDR3 is TGCAGCGTTGACACATATAACTATGGCTACACCTTC.

J is TRBJ1-5 and V is TRBV23-1, with D tentatively TRBD1 (6 bases). TRBV23-1 is assigned to the ORF class and has an uncertain function. This CDR3 is 19 amino acids long. Between the trimmed V and J ends, which lost 0 bases and 6 bases, there was a span of 24 bases. The CDR3 reads CASSQSCGVGQQETQPQHF. The CDR3 DNA reads TGCGCCAGCAGTCAATCGTGCGGTGTCGGACAGCAGGAGACTCAGCCCCAGCATTTT.

This clone was seen more than once but under ten times. J is TRBJ1-5 and V is TRBV7-9, with D unresolved. V lost 6 bases to trimming and J lost 4 bases, with 10 bases between them. From germline, CDR1 is SEHNR and CDR2 FQNEAQ (reference sequence). The CDR3 is 13 residues long. CDR3 DNA sequence: TGTGCCAGCAGTGAGAACGCTAATCAGCCCCAGCATTTT. This sequence encodes CASSENANQPQHF. Complete variable domain (other parts from reference TRBV7-9 and TRBJ1-5): DTGVSQNPRHKITKRGQNVTFRCDPISEHNRLYWYRQTLGQGPEFLTYFQNEAQLEKSRLLSDRFSAERPKGSFSTLEIQRTEQGDSAMYLCASSENANQPQHFGDGTRLSIL.